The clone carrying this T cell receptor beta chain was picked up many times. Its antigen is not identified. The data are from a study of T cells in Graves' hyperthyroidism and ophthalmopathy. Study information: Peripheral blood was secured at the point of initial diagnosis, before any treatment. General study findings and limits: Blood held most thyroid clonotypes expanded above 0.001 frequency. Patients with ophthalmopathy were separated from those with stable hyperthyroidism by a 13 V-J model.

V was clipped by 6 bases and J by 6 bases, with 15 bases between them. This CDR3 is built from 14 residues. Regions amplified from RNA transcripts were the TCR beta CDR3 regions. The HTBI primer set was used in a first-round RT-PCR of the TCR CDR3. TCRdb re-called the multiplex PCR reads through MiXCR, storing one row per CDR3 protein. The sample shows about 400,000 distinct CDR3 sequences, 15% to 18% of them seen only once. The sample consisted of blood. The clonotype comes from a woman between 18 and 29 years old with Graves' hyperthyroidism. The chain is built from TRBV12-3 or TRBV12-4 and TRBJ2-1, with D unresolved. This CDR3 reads CASSPRPYGNEQFF. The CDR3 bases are TGTGCCAGCAGCCCCAGACCCTACGGCAATGAGCAGTTCTTC.